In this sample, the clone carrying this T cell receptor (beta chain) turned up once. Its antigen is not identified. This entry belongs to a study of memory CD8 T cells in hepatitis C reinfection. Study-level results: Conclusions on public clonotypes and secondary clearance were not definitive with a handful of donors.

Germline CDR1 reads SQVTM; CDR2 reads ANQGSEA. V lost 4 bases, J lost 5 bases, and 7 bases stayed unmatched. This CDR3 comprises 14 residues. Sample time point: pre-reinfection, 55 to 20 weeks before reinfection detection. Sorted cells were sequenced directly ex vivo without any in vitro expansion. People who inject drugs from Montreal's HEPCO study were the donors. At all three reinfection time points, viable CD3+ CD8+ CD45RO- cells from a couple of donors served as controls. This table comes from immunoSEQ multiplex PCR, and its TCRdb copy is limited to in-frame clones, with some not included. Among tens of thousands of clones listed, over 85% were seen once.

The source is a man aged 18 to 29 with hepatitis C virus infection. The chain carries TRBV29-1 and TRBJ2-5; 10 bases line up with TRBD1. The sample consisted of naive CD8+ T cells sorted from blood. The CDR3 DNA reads TGCAGCGTTGTCAGGACAGGGGGAGGGGAGACCCAGTACTTC. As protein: CSVVRTGGGETQYF.